This T cell receptor (beta chain) was recorded in a study of a mutant IDH1 vaccine in newly diagnosed glioma. TCRdb keeps only in-frame clones here, not all; method: immunoSEQ multiplex PCR. This sample has approximately 66,000 clones, with under 90% found just once. This clone was seen only once. Its cognate antigen is unknown. Germline CDR1 reads SGHVS; CDR2 reads FQNEAQ. V shed 8 bases and J shed 7 bases, with 18 bases lying between them. There are 14 residues in the CDR3. Sample time point: week 35, safety follow-up. In the vaccine, a single dose held 300 ug of the mutant IDH1 20-mer peptide, along with topical imiquimod.

This TCR was sampled from a man under 40 with glioma. The specimen was PBMCs, collected from a glioma patient whose treatment included an IDH1 peptide vaccine. This chain joins TRBV7-8 and TRBJ1-5, with D perhaps TRBD1 (5 bases). In nucleotides, the CDR3 is TGTGCCAGCTCCGCGAGTCTTCAGGGACAGCCCCAGCATTTT. It translates to CASSASLQGQPQHF.